Listed here are 29 T cell receptor beta chains from one sample, sequenced in a study of T cell changes during pregnancy in multiple sclerosis. TCRdb keeps only in-frame clones here, not all; method: immunoSEQ multiplex PCR. Here the sample spans tens of thousands of clones, just over 90% being singletons. This specimen was CD4+ T cells from peripheral blood mononuclear cells, taken before pregnancy. The receptors shown here come from a female donor with multiple sclerosis, enrolled in a pregnancy study.

This chain uses TRBV30 with TRBJ2-1; 7 bases are shared with TRBD1. The germline CDR1 and CDR2 sequences are GTSNPN and SVGIG (reference sequence). The length of the CDR3 is 15 residues. V was pared by 3 bases and J by 1 base, with 6 bases of the junction left unmatched. CDR3 DNA: TGTGCCTGGAGGTCTGAACAGGGGTCCTACAATGAGCAGTTCTTC. Translation gives CAWRSEQGSYNEQFF.

This sequence joins TRBV13 and TRBJ2-7; no clear D. In germline, CDR1 is PRHDT, CDR2 FYEKMQ (reference sequence). This CDR3 spans 15 amino acids. The V end was cut by 2 bases, the J end by 0 bases, with 11 bases between. The CDR3 region is CASSLSTRSSYEQYF. The CDR3 DNA is TGTGCCAGCAGCTTATCAACTCGTAGCTCCTACGAGCAGTACTTC.

The V call is TRBV2, the J call TRBJ2-1; the D gene is possibly TRBD2 (6 bases). V gave up 6 bases and J gave up 4 bases, with 10 bases separating them. The CDR3 length is 13 residues. CDR1 is SNHLY and CDR2 is FYNNEI in the germline V gene. The CDR3 nucleotides read TGTGCCAGCAGCTTAGCGGTATACAATGAGCAGTTCTTC. Its translation: CASSLAVYNEQFF.

The V and J genes are TRBV7-6 and TRBJ2-5; D perhaps matches TRBD2 (6 bases). Trimming took off 5 bases at V and 5 bases at J, with 18 bases between the two ends. The CDR3 totals 15 residues. Germline V gives CDR1 SGHVS, CDR2 FNYEAQ. CDR3 nucleotide sequence: TGTGCCAGCAGCGCCCCCGAGGGTCGGGGGGAGACCCAGTACTTC. It is translated as CASSAPEGRGETQYF.

The chain links TRBV6-1 to TRBJ1-5; a possible D gene is TRBD1 (6 bases). The CDR3 spans 14 residues. The germline CDR1 and CDR2 sequences are MNHNS and SASEGT. The V end was cut by 5 bases, the J end by 4 bases, with 12 bases between. The CDR3 is CASSSRTANQPQHF. DNA of the CDR3: TGTGCCAGCAGTTCCCGGACAGCTAATCAGCCCCAGCATTTT.

V gene TRBV7-3 combines with J gene TRBJ1-1, with D unclear. The V gene's germline CDR1 is SGHTA and CDR2 FQGTGA. Trimming pared 5 bases from V and 1 base from J, leaving 8 bases between. The CDR3 has 13 residues. DNA for the CDR3: TGTGCCAGCAGCCCTAGACGGAACACTGAAGCTTTCTTT. It translates to CASSPRRNTEAFF.

J is TRBJ2-2 and V is TRBV5-1; D gene ambiguous. The CDR3 has 16 residues. In germline, CDR1 is SGHRS, CDR2 YFSETQ. The V gene lost 4 bases and the J gene lost 2 bases, with 15 bases spanning the gap. The CDR3 DNA reads as TGCGCCAGCAGCCCCCACCCAGGAATAAACACCGGGGAGCTGTTTTTT. This codes for CASSPHPGINTGELFF.

This chain uses TRBV6-6 with TRBJ2-3; D gene uncertain. The CDR3 runs to 13 residues. Trimming left V 2 bases short and J 6 bases short, with 9 bases between. Germline CDR1 is MNHNY and CDR2 is SVGAGI (reference sequence). CDR3 region: CASSYAAGDTQYF. The CDR3 DNA reads as TGTGCCAGCAGTTACGCGGCCGGGGATACGCAGTATTTT.

V gene TRBV18 combines with J gene TRBJ2-7; TRBD1 is a possible D gene (5 bases). The CDR3 runs to 15 residues. Trimming stripped 0 bases from V and 2 bases from J, with 11 bases between. Germline V gene data show CDR1 as KGHSH and CDR2 as LQKENI. CDR3 in amino acids: CASSPPMGPTYEQYF. The CDR3 coding sequence is TGTGCCAGCTCACCACCTATGGGGCCTACCTACGAGCAGTACTTC.

The chain links TRBV5-5 to TRBJ1-1; D uncertain. Looked up from germline, CDR1 is SGHKS and CDR2 is YYEKEE (reference sequence). Trimming took 2 bases from V and 1 from J, leaving 12 bases between them. This CDR3 has 15 residues. The CDR3, as DNA: TGTGCCAGCAGCTTTGAGATTAGCAGGAACACTGAAGCTTTCTTT. Residues: CASSFEISRNTEAFF.

The V and J genes are TRBV11-2 and TRBJ2-1; 9 nucleotides agree with TRBD2. CDR1 SGHAT and CDR2 FQNNGV come from the germline V gene. The V gene end was trimmed by 1 base and the J gene end by 7 bases; junction bases not matched to a gene: 5. There are 15 residues in the CDR3. Here the CDR3 reads CASSLVGGGGNEQFF. In DNA form, the CDR3 reads TGTGCCAGCAGCTTAGTAGGCGGGGGGGGAAATGAGCAGTTCTTC.

The J gene is TRBJ1-2, the V gene TRBV7-2, with D possibly matching TRBD1 (6 bases). Germline CDR1 and CDR2: SGHTA and FQGNSA. Trimming stripped 4 bases from V and 8 bases from J, with 14 bases between. CDR3 size: 13 residues. CDR3 sequence (DNA): TGTGCCAGCAGCTCATCAGGGGCGCGGGGCTACACCTTC. This sequence encodes CASSSSGARGYTF.

The genes are TRBV5-4 and TRBJ2-5, with TRBD1 matching over 10 bases. The CDR3 covers 15 residues. Germline V gives CDR1 SGHNT, CDR2 YYREEE (reference sequence). With 3 bases clipped from V and 5 bases from J, the junction kept 7 bases outside the gene matches. CDR3 amino acids: CASSYRQGAGETQYF. Written as DNA, the CDR3 is TGTGCCAGCAGCTATCGACAGGGGGCGGGTGAGACCCAGTACTTC.

This chain connects TRBV5-1 to TRBJ1-2; 10 nucleotides match TRBD1. The V segment lost 3 bases and the J segment 7 bases; nucleotides outside the gene matches: 0. The CDR3 covers 12 residues. Germline CDR1 reads SGHRS; CDR2 reads YFSETQ. The CDR3 nucleotides read TGCGCCAGCAGCTGGACAGGGGGTGGCTACACCTTC. Protein: CASSWTGGGYTF.

The chain has TRBV28 and TRBJ1-5, with a tentative D call TRBD1 (5 bases). Deletions cut 11 bases from V and 7 bases from J, with 9 bases between. The CDR3 runs 10 residues. Germline V gene data show CDR1 as MDHEN and CDR2 as SYDVKM. The DNA of the CDR3 is TGTGCCGTGGGGGGGCAGCCCCAGCATTTT. Translated: CAVGGQPQHF.

The chain employs TRBV19 and TRBJ2-4; perhaps TRBD2 as D (5 bases). This CDR3 is built from 13 residues. CDR1 is LNHDA, CDR2 SQIVND, per germline (reference sequence). Trimming took off 7 bases at V and 8 bases at J, with 15 bases between the two ends. The CDR3 bases are TGTGCCAGTACCCCCGCGGGTGTGGACATTCAGTACTTC. Encoded protein: CASTPAGVDIQYF.

The chain uses TRBV6-1 and TRBJ2-1; 14 bases are a match to TRBD2. The CDR3 extends over 19 amino acids. Germline V gene lookup returns CDR1 MNHNS and CDR2 SASEGT. Trimming took 4 bases from V and 0 from J; bases not matched to a gene: 8. CDR3 residues: CASSATSGGVSSSYNEQFF. CDR3 nucleotides: TGTGCCAGCAGTGCGACTAGCGGGGGGGTCTCGAGCTCCTACAATGAGCAGTTCTTC.

V gene TRBV5-1 combines with J gene TRBJ1-4, with unresolved D. Germline V gene sequence: CDR1 SGHRS, CDR2 YFSETQ. The germline V and J ends were trimmed by 0 bases and 8 bases, with 11 bases remaining between them. The CDR3 totals 14 residues. The CDR3 is CASSLDGVSEKLFF. CDR3 sequence (DNA): TGCGCCAGCAGCTTGGATGGTGTTAGCGAAAAACTGTTTTTT.

The J gene is TRBJ2-7, the V gene TRBV6-1, with TRBD1 matching 11 bases. CDR1 is MNHNS, CDR2 SASEGT, per germline. V lost 5 bases to trimming and J lost 3 bases; unmatched junction nucleotides: 6. The length of the CDR3 is 15 residues. CDR3 bases: TGTGCCAGCAGTTTGGGACAGGGGGAGGGCTACGAGCAGTACTTC. Its protein is CASSLGQGEGYEQYF.

V usage is TRBV19 and J usage is TRBJ2-5; 7 bases are a match to TRBD2. Germline-derived CDR1 and CDR2 are LNHDA and SQIVND (reference sequence). J gave up 5 bases and V 6 bases, and 6 bases lay outside the gene matches. The CDR3 spans 13 residues. This CDR3 reads CASRGGSEETQYF. The CDR3 DNA follows: TGTGCCAGTAGGGGCGGGAGCGAGGAGACCCAGTACTTC. Drawing the rest from reference TRBV19 and TRBJ2-5, the complete variable domain is DGGITQSPKYLFRKEGQNVTLSCEQNLNHDAMYWYRQDPGQGLRLIYYSQIVNDFQKGDIAEGYSVSREKKESFPLTVTSAQKNPTAFYLCASRGGSEETQYFGPGTRLLVL.

The count of this clone is one. The V call is TRBV10-3, the J call TRBJ2-5; D not certain. The germline V gene encodes CDR1 ENHRY and CDR2 SYGVKD. V lost 2 bases and J 2 bases, leaving 6 bases between the germline ends. This CDR3 is built from 13 residues. The CDR3, as DNA: TGTGCCATCAGTGAGGGGCAGCAAGAGACCCAGTACTTC. It encodes CAISEGQQETQYF.

The chain combines TRBV6-1 with TRBJ2-7; 7 bases match TRBD2. The CDR3 totals 15 residues. Germline trimming cut 7 bases from V and 1 base from J; bases unmatched to any gene: 10. Germline CDR1 reads MNHNS; CDR2 reads SASEGT. As DNA, the CDR3 is TGTGCCAGCAACCCACTAGCGCGAAAATCCTACGAGCAGTACTTC. It yields the protein CASNPLARKSYEQYF.

The V call is TRBV7-2, the J call TRBJ2-3; the match to TRBD2 covers 7 bases. The CDR3 is made up of 19 amino acids. Germline CDR1 and CDR2: SGHTA and FQGNSA. J gave up 0 bases and V 2 bases, and 14 bases lay outside the gene matches. As DNA, the CDR3 is TGTGCCAGCAGCTTACGGATTCGAGGGCCTAGCGGTAGCACAGATACGCAGTATTTT. This gives the protein CASSLRIRGPSGSTDTQYF.

The chain is built from TRBV9 and TRBJ2-3; no clear D. The CDR3 spans 15 residues. CDR1 is SGDLS and CDR2 is YYNGEE in the germline V gene. V was shortened by 5 bases and J by 4 bases, with 17 bases between the two germline ends. CDR3 DNA sequence: TGTGCCAGCAGTCCACTAATGACCTCCCCAGATACGCAGTATTTT. Translating gives CASSPLMTSPDTQYF.

V is TRBV5-6 and J is TRBJ1-1; D possibly corresponds to TRBD1 (5 bases). From germline, CDR1 is SGHDT and CDR2 YYEEEE. V lost 0 bases to trimming and J lost 0 bases, with 21 bases between them. CDR3 size: 19 residues. CDR3 loop: CASSLGVSGLRSLNTEAFF. CDR3 nucleotide sequence: TGTGCCAGCAGCTTGGGCGTCTCAGGGCTTAGATCCTTGAACACTGAAGCTTTCTTT.

The chain carries TRBV10-3 and TRBJ2-2; 12 bases match TRBD2. CDR3 length: 17 amino acids. The V gene's germline CDR1 is ENHRY and CDR2 SYGVKD. V was pared by 0 bases and J by 6 bases, with 5 bases of the junction left unmatched. The CDR3, as DNA: TGTGCCATCAGTGAGTCGAGGCTAGCGGGAGGGGCCGGGGAGCTGTTTTTT. Amino acids: CAISESRLAGGAGELFF.

This chain uses TRBV6-1 with TRBJ1-3, with D uncertain. From germline, CDR1 is MNHNS and CDR2 SASEGT. This CDR3 is 11 amino acids long. V lost 1 base and J lost 14, with 9 bases in between. DNA for the CDR3: TGTGCCAGCAGTGAAGAGAGGGTCGTATATTTT. Translation gives CASSEERVVYF.

CDR3 amino acids: CARSLSRYGYTF. The CDR3 DNA follows: TGTGCCAGAAGCTTGTCCCGTTATGGCTACACCTTC. The rearrangement joins TRBV5-3 to TRBJ1-2; no clear D gene. TRBV5-3 is an ORF for which the function is uncertain. V dropped 1 base and J dropped 5 bases, with 6 bases sitting between them. The CDR3 contains 12 residues.

The chain couples TRBV19 to TRBJ2-1; TRBD2 matches 8 bases. With V trimmed by 7 bases and J by 2 bases, 7 bases remained unmatched. This CDR3 region has 15 residues. Germline assignment: CDR1 LNHDA and CDR2 SQIVND (reference sequence). CDR3: CASTATSVTYNEQFF. In DNA form, the CDR3 reads TGTGCCAGTACCGCGACTAGCGTCACCTACAATGAGCAGTTCTTC.